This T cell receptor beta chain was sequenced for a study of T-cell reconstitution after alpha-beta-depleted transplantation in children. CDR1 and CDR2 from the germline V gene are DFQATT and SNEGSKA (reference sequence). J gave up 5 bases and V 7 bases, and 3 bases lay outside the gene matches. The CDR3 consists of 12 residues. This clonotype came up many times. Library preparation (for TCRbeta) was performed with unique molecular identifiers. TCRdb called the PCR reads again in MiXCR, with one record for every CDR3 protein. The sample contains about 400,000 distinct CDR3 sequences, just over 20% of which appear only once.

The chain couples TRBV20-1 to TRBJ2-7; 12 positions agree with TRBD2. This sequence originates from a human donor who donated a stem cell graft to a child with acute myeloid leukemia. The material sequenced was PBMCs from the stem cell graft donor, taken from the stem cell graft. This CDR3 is CSGTSGIDEQYF. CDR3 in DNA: TGCAGTGGGACTAGCGGGATTGACGAGCAGTACTTC.